These 8 T cell receptor beta chains were all obtained from the same sample, sequenced in a study of blood T cells in healthy people across ages. Combining a sample-barcoded 5' primer with a J-beta primer mix, a second PCR ran for roughly 6 to 12 cycles. MiXCR, applied by TCRdb to the 5' RACE reads, yields one record per CDR3 protein. The profile shows over 700,000 distinct CDR3 sequences, 25% of them singletons. A further study also used this sample, focusing on T cells of mothers and their children.

Input material: blood. These TCRs come from a boy aged 10-17 years in good health.

Notes on this clonotype: An end of the junction differs from the germline gene, which may be a read error. This chain uses TRBV9 with TRBJ2-7, with 7 nucleotides matching TRBD2. The CDR3 is 14 amino acids. The germline CDR1 and CDR2 sequences are SGDLS and YYNGEE. CDR3 sequence (DNA): TGTGCCAGCAGCGTAGCGTCCGGGGACTACGAGCAGTCCTTC. The encoded protein is CASSVASGDYEQSF.

This clonotype was recorded a few times. CDR3 sequence (DNA): TGTGCCACCAGTGATTTTAACGCGATGGGAGAGACCCAGTACTTC. Protein: CATSDFNAMGETQYF. This chain links TRBV24-1 with TRBJ2-5; the D is unclear. Looked up from germline, CDR1 is KGHDR and CDR2 is SFDVKD. The V and J ends lost 1 base and 4 bases respectively, with 12 bases between them. The CDR3 runs 15 residues.

This clonotype was seen only a few times. The rearrangement joins TRBV12-3 or TRBV12-4 to TRBJ2-7; TRBD1 or TRBD2 may be the D gene (6 bases each). The V end was cut by 6 bases, the J end by 2 bases, with 14 bases between. The length of the CDR3 is 14 residues. CDR3 DNA sequence: TGTGCCAGCAGCCGAGACAGGACTACCTACGAGCAGTACTTC. Translating gives CASSRDRTTYEQYF.

This clonotype turned up a few times. The chain recombines TRBV4-1 with TRBJ2-7, with TRBD2 identical over 8 bases. V lost 1 base, J lost 2 bases, and 4 bases stayed unmatched. Germline-derived CDR1 and CDR2 are MGHRA and YSYEKL. The CDR3 runs to 15 residues. The CDR3 region is CASSQGVAGTYEQYF. The CDR3 DNA reads TGCGCCAGCAGCCAAGGAGTAGCGGGAACCTACGAGCAGTACTTC.

This clonotype was seen a handful of times. J is TRBJ1-2 and V is TRBV6-1; TRBD1 might be the D (5 bases). The V and J ends lost 8 bases and 5 bases respectively, with 15 bases between them. The CDR3 consists of 13 residues. From germline, CDR1 is MNHNS and CDR2 SASEGT. The CDR3 protein is CASSNSGGYGYTF. CDR3 DNA sequence: TGTGCCAGCTCGAATTCGGGGGGATATGGCTACACCTTC.

The rearrangement links TRBV6-6 to TRBJ1-2, with 10 bases matching TRBD1. Germline loops: CDR1 MNHNY, CDR2 SVGAGI (reference sequence). The CDR3 is made up of 14 amino acids. V trimming: 6 bases; J trimming: 13 bases; junction bases outside the gene matches: 14. In nucleotides, the CDR3 is TGTGCCAGCAGCACCGGGACAGGGGTTCTAGTTAGCACCTTC. Its protein is CASSTGTGVLVSTF.

The rearrangement joins TRBV2 to TRBJ2-1; 10 nucleotides align to TRBD2. V dropped 1 base and J dropped 0; count of bases not matched to a gene: 3. The CDR3 totals 17 residues. Per the germline V gene, CDR1 is SNHLY and CDR2 is FYNNEI. CDR3 protein: CASSEGASGSSYNEQFF. CDR3 in DNA: TGTGCCAGCAGTGAAGGGGCTAGCGGGAGCTCCTACAATGAGCAGTTCTTC.

This chain joins TRBV29-1 and TRBJ2-2, with D perhaps matching TRBD1 (5 bases). V was trimmed by 6 bases and J by 6 bases, leaving 17 bases between them. Germline CDR1 reads SQVTM; CDR2 reads ANQGSEA. The CDR3 sequence is 14 residues long. DNA of the CDR3: TGCAGCGTCTCTCCATTCTCCAGGGCCGGGGAGCTGTTTTTT. Its protein product is CSVSPFSRAGELFF.